The source of this T cell receptor (beta chain) is a study of T cell responses to AZD1222 COVID-19 vaccine. Produced via immunoSEQ multiplex PCR; TCRdb's table is partial and in-frame only. The sample lists about 67,000 clones, around 82% occurring once. Details on this clone: Its antigen is not identified.

General observations from the study: Spike-specific TCR breadth and depth were elevated following two AZD1222 doses. The sample set comprised mostly white British donors with more females, and clonal diversity was possibly underestimated.

The V gene lost 4 bases and the J gene lost 7 bases, with 20 bases spanning the gap. Germline lookup yields CDR1 SGHRS and CDR2 YFSETQ. CDR3 size: 16 residues. The source is an adult who received the AZD1222 COVID-19 vaccine. This chain joins TRBV5-1 and TRBJ1-4, with TRBD1 as a possible D gene (6 bases). The input for sequencing was peripheral blood, taken 28 days after the second AZD1222 dose. Here the CDR3 DNA reads TGCGCCAGCAGCATCGGCTCTCAGGGGCAGGGTGAAAAACTGTTTTTT. Translation: CASSIGSQGQGEKLFF.